Below, one T cell receptor beta chain is given with its context. Repertoires were generated with immunoSEQ multiplex PCR, while TCRdb's copy carries only in-frame clones and drops some. The sample holds about 74,000 clones; roughly 88% are singletons and the top ten take more than 0.75%. This specimen belongs to a study of OX40 agonist ivuxolimab in advanced cancers. Germline lookup yields CDR1 SGHKS and CDR2 YYEKEE (reference sequence). V was pared by 4 bases and J by 8 bases, with 12 bases between. This CDR3 region has 12 residues. Specimen: CD4+ or CD8+ T cells sorted from blood, collected in a trial of the OX40 agonist ivuxolimab. The receptor's source is an adult with an advanced solid tumor such as melanoma, head and neck, liver or kidney cancer. The chain joins TRBV5-5 to TRBJ1-2, with D possibly matching TRBD1 (6 bases). CDR3 in amino acids: CASSPGHGGYTF. The CDR3 DNA reads TGTGCCAGCAGCCCGGGACATGGAGGCTACACCTTC.